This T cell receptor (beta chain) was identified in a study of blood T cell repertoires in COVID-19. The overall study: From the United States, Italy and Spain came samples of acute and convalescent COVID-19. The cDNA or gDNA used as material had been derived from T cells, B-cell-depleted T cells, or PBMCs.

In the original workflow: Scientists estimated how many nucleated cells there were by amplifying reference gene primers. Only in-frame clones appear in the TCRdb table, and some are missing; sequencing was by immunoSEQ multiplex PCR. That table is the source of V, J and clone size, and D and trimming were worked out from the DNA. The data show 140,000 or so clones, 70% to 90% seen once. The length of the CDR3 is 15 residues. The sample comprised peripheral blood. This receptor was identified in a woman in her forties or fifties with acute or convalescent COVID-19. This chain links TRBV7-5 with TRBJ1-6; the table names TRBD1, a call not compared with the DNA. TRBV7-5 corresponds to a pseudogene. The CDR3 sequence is CARSLPGQGNSPLHF. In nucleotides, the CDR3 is TGTGCCAGAAGCCTACCGGGACAGGGGAATTCACCCCTCCACTTT.